This T cell receptor (beta chain) was captured in a study of cytomegalovirus exposure and HLA in healthy donors (dated by TCRdb to about 2017). For the study in its entirety: In an earlier analysis of under 750 of the donors, 276 Gb of sequence data and roughly 100 million unique TCR beta sequences from roughly 200 million T cells were reported. Among some 400 genotyped donors of the cohort, an average of roughly 230,000 unique TCR beta nucleotide sequences was sequenced per donor, of which approximately 18% were non-productive. The study used immunosequencing to profile the T cell repertoires of approximately 650 subjects and linked those repertoires to cytomegalovirus serostatus. Of the 300 to 450 genotyped donors, 80% to 90% were placed in the genetic ancestry cluster associated with self-reported Caucasian donors. An earlier analysis of fewer than 700 of the donors applied high-throughput TCR beta sequencing to assess whether each TCR beta V gene segment acted as functional or pseudogenic. Around 300 gigabases of sequencing data and 70 million to 85 million unique TCR sequences were included in an early release covering about 700 HLA-typed donors. Because of strong linkage in the cohort, roughly five DR-DQ haplotypes were treated as single units for association and clustering. The number of donors typed differed by locus, with 629-630 for A, B, C, DRB1 and DQB1, 522 for DQA1, 600 to 610 for DPA1, and some 440 for DPB1. The aim of the study was to test whether cataloging public T cell receptors could identify signatures of past pathogen exposure. A separate validation cohort of approximately 130 different subjects was used in addition to the approximately 700-subject first cohort. All discovery cohort repertoires had been generated using a single sequencing platform. Donor age, sex, ethnicity and CMV serostatus were compiled together with the repertoire data. Rather than drawing on any new phenotypic data, the later analysis identified candidate immune exposures from TCR beta sequences and the way those sequences occurred across donors. In a later analysis, previously published TCR beta repertoires from more than 500 donors were re-analyzed and high-resolution HLA genotyping was added so that TCR occurrence patterns could be studied. High-throughput TCR immunosequencing, statistical association of individual TCRs with disease status, and machine learning were combined to predict cytomegalovirus infection status. HLA typing included class I and class II loci at four-digit resolution. Genome-wide SNP genotypes for about three fifths of the roughly 670 donors were used in a later genetic analysis, which treated that subset as a discovery cohort.

The cohort comprised hundreds of healthy bone marrow donors. Cohort members were all nominally healthy when sampled, although unrecorded immune exposures were likely present. The donor was CMV seropositive and belonged to the group of 250 to 300 seropositive cohort members. Every donor gave a peripheral blood sample, and the peripheral blood mononuclear cells from that sample were used for TCR beta sequencing. The Qiagen DNeasy Blood Extraction Kit was used to extract genomic DNA from the blood cell samples. This clone has just a few counts. Its antigen has not been determined. One end of the junction is discordant with germline, which a read error may explain. Other nucleotide sequences from this sample produce the same CDR3. Results and caveats for the whole study, not just this receptor: According to a later analysis, most CMV-associated TCR beta chains appeared to be HLA-restricted, and the HLA associations seemed to be driven largely by CMV exposure. Presence/absence analyses assumed roughly uniform sequencing depth across donors, an assumption that may not hold. A later analysis found that TCR association rates varied across HLA loci, with DRB1 alleles showing the most associated TCRs and HLA-C alleles the fewest. A later genetic analysis associated a missense DCLRE1C variant with V-gene and J-gene trimming of TCR beta chains, and an independent cohort replicated the association. The study gave a list of 150 to 200 TCR beta chains associated with cytomegalovirus. Most TCR sequences were seen in very few donors, while some public TCRs were found in many individuals. A further reported finding was that TCR beta sequences accurately predicted the HLA-A and HLA-B alleles for most subjects in the first cohort. In both the original and validation cohorts, the classifier was reported to diagnose cytomegalovirus status with high specificity and sensitivity. Only TCR beta chains were sequenced in this cohort, and the absence of alpha or paired-chain data limited detectable features. At a false discovery rate of 0.05, a later analysis linked 16,951 TCR beta sequences to specific HLA alleles. In a later analysis, HLA-associated TCR beta chains were found to be more clonally expanded and to have lower generation probabilities than equally common non-associated chains. In vitro tests confirmed that a few of the cytomegalovirus-associated TCR beta chains recognize cytomegalovirus antigens. Around 16 rarely observed V segments, including chromosome 9 orphons, were excluded from the earlier analysis of several hundred of the donors because counts were too low. Because some donors lacked HLA typing at each locus, the association tests relied only on the typed subset. In a later genetic analysis, fewer N-insertions in productive TCRs were reported among donors in an Asian-associated ancestry cluster than the 666-donor mean. The authors suggested that the approach could potentially be extended to other disease states and immunological phenotypes. An earlier analysis of 587 of the donors showed that most TCR beta V segments appeared in productive rearrangements either about 87% or about 30% of the time, which broadly matched IMGT annotations. CMV serostatus was the only immune exposure information available for the cohort. The 87-base-pair reads could not distinguish some IMGT-functional V segments, including TRBV6-2 and TRBV6-3, so those segments were excluded. According to a later analysis, parvovirus B19, influenza, CMV and Epstein-Barr virus appeared linked to several top co-occurrence clusters. A cluster of highly shared sequence variants was judged likely to be a technical artifact of the sequencing pipeline. When HLA alleles, especially DR and DQ, strongly co-occurred, TCR associations were difficult to assign to individual alleles. Linkage disequilibrium might explain the correlated functional status among segregating V segments, but an unknown experimental factor could not be excluded.

The library was made by the immunoSEQ multiplex PCR assay. For the multiplex PCR, a mixture combining 60 forward primers for TCR Vbeta segments and 13 reverse primers for TCR Jbeta segments was used. Amplification of the CDR3 region of rearranged TCR beta genes was performed with a multiplex PCR assay on genomic DNA. The amplified TCR beta libraries were sequenced on the Illumina HiSeq System as 87-base-pair reads. Under the source paper's analysis protocol: In a later analysis, some 80 million unique TCR beta chains were counted across the 500 to 700 repertoires, and roughly 11 million of these chains were shared by at least two donors. Raw reads were error-corrected and collapsed into unique sequences with a nearest-neighbor algorithm that merged closely related sequences to remove PCR and sequencing errors. CDR3 sequences were aligned to IMGT reference sequences to assign V, D and J gene segments. For a sequence to be retained, at least a six-nucleotide match to both a V gene segment and a J gene segment was required. A rearrangement counted as productive if the CDR3 had no stop codons and remained in frame with V and J, and every other rearrangement counted as non-productive. Following IMGT convention, CDR3 was defined as the stretch from the second conserved V-encoded cysteine up to the conserved J-encoded phenylalanine. In an earlier analysis of 550 to 650 of the donors, sequences lacking an unambiguous match to a single V gene segment were excluded. In an earlier analysis of about 590 of the donors, a V segment was called functional when productive rearrangements were above 56.7%, and segregating when the standard deviation between donors exceeded 5%. To diagnose cytomegalovirus status from the catalog of TCR beta chain sequences, a statistical classification framework was built. In a later analysis, TCR nucleotide sequences were compared against IMGT/GENE-DB human TR gene sequences so that V and J genes could be assigned. A later analysis assigned CDR3 sequences and most-parsimonious VDJ recombination scenarios with the TCRdist pipeline. In a later analysis, each TCR beta chain was defined by its CDR3 amino acid sequence together with its V-gene family, and reads lacking a unique V-gene family were excluded. To address suspected cross-contamination and a sequencing artifact, a later analysis removed several hundred highly shared, low-generation-probability nucleotide sequences. In a later analysis, a clonal expansion index was calculated for each public chain from normalized within-repertoire ranks of inferred template counts. Generation probabilities in a later analysis came from a VDJ recombination model fitted to out-of-frame rearrangements, and those results were checked against IGoR. In a later analysis, TCR-TCR, TCR-HLA and TCR-CMV co-occurrence was scored with hypergeometric tests, and a repertoire-size bias correction was applied to TCR pairs. False discovery rates were estimated in a later analysis by permuting HLA or CMV assignments 20 times. In a later analysis, co-occurring TCRs were grouped with DBSCAN, and TCRdist sequence similarity was added when clustering was performed within HLA-allele-positive subsets. Repertoires with fewer than 30,000 or more than 120,000 public chains, plus five repertoires with anomalous nucleotide sharing, were excluded from co-occurrence clustering. TCRdb holds this immuneACCESS table with in-frame rearrangements only. Some clones are missing; in checked studies, unresolved V genes explain under half, and the rest has no known cause. That table supplies the V and J calls and clone size; D and trimming were determined from the DNA. Within this sample are over 65,000 clones, with approximately 61% of them counted one time only. The ten largest clones represent 6.5% to 7.5% of the sample.

CDR1 and CDR2, per the germline V gene, are SGHAT and FQNNGV. The CDR3 numbers 12 residues from cysteine through phenylalanine. Only CDR3 DNA remains: 36 bases, in frame from the first base. The sequencing input was PBMCs. The receptor's source is a woman aged 50 to 65 in good health and CMV-seropositive. Recombination connected TRBV11-2 to TRBJ1-2; no D gene call is confident. The DNA sequence is TGCGCCAGCAGCTTTCGCGCGGGAGGCTACACCTTC. This codes for CASSFRAGGYTF.